This is a list of T cell receptor beta chains from one sample in a study of graft-versus-host responses after intestinal transplantation. Here immunoSEQ multiplex PCR was the method, and the copy in TCRdb shows in-frame clones only, minus some. Of some 130,000 clones listed, approximately 96% are singletons. These TCRs are of unknown antigen specificity. The material was unstimulated CD8+ T cells sorted from spleen or lymph node cells, obtained before intestinal transplant. These receptors were collected from a human donor who received an intestinal transplant. Both conserved end residues are part of each CDR3. The order of the fields is CDR3 protein, CDR3 DNA, V gene, clone size, J gene, D gene. D genes are given only for firm matches. Some rows mark clone size as missing; the rest say once, few, many or name a class of expanded clone.

CDR3: CASSPLGRGWGYTF
DNA: TGTGCCAGCAGTCCTCTCGGGAGGGGCTGGGGCTACACCTTC
V: TRBV28
size: NA
J: TRBJ1-2
D: NA

CDR3: CASSNGLAGYNEQFF
DNA: TGCGCCAGCAGCAACGGACTAGCGGGATACAATGAGCAGTTCTTC
V: TRBV4-3
size: NA
J: TRBJ2-1
D: TRBD2

CDR3: CASSLRTSGSLTYEQYF
DNA: TGTGCCAGCAGCTTACGAACTAGCGGGAGCCTCACCTACGAGCAGTACTTC
V: TRBV7-2
size: NA
J: TRBJ2-7
D: TRBD2

CDR3: CASSEVDRVETQYF
DNA: TGTGCCAGCAGTGAAGTCGACAGGGTAGAGACCCAGTACTTC
V: TRBV2
size: once
J: TRBJ2-5
D: TRBD1

CDR3: CASSPSSSSYNEQFF
DNA: TGTGCCAGCAGCCCTTCTTCCAGCTCCTACAATGAGCAGTTCTTC
V: TRBV6-5
size: NA
J: TRBJ2-1
D: NA

CDR3: CASSFRPNTEAFF
DNA: TGTGCCAGCAGTTTTCGTCCGAACACTGAAGCTTTCTTT
V: TRBV28
size: once
J: TRBJ1-1
D: NA

CDR3: CASSGGQTYEQYF
DNA: TGTGCCAGCAGTGGGGGACAAACCTACGAGCAGTACTTC
V: TRBV2
size: NA
J: TRBJ2-7
D: NA

CDR3: CASSVQGSNSPLHF
DNA: TGTGCCAGCAGCGTACAGGGGTCCAATTCACCCCTCCACTTT
V: TRBV9
size: NA
J: TRBJ1-6
D: NA

CDR3: CASSPQAPSTDTQYF
DNA: TGTGCCAGCAGCCCCCAGGCCCCTAGCACAGATACGCAGTATTTT
V: TRBV4-2
size: once
J: TRBJ2-3
D: NA

CDR3: CASSQDRSSYNEQFF
DNA: TGCGCCAGCAGCCAAGATCGGTCTTCCTACAATGAGCAGTTCTTC
V: TRBV4-1
size: once
J: TRBJ2-1
D: NA

CDR3: CASSPGQGQTYEQYF
DNA: TGTGCTAGCAGCCCCGGACAGGGTCAGACCTACGAGCAGTACTTC
V: TRBV7-7
size: NA
J: TRBJ2-7
D: TRBD1

CDR3: CASSQDFREGLYNEQFF
DNA: TGTGCCAGCAGCCAAGATTTTCGGGAGGGCCTCTACAATGAGCAGTTCTTC
V: TRBV5-4
size: NA
J: TRBJ2-1
D: TRBD2

CDR3: CASSGATGSYEQYF
DNA: TGTGCCAGCAGCGGCGCGACAGGCTCCTACGAGCAGTACTTC
V: TRBV7-6
size: NA
J: TRBJ2-7
D: NA

CDR3: CASSLEKADEKLFF
DNA: TGTGCCAGCAGCTTGGAAAAGGCGGATGAAAAACTGTTTTTT
V: TRBV5-4
size: NA
J: TRBJ1-4
D: NA

CDR3: CASGLVPTGGENTEAFF
DNA: TGTGCTAGTGGTTTGGTTCCCACGGGGGGAGAGAACACTGAAGCTTTCTTT
V: TRBV12-5
size: NA
J: TRBJ1-1
D: NA

CDR3: CASSLSFTSGSQETQYF
DNA: TGTGCCAGCAGCTTGTCGTTCACTAGCGGGTCCCAAGAGACCCAGTACTTC
V: TRBV5-7
size: once
J: TRBJ2-5
D: TRBD2